This entry lists 17 T cell receptor beta chains sequenced from one sample in a study of T cell responses to AZD1222 COVID-19 vaccine. Method: immunoSEQ multiplex PCR; TCRdb's copy keeps in-frame clones and lacks some. The sample lists over 120,000 clones; 88% were seen once. Sequenced here: peripheral blood, sampled 28 days after the second dose of the MenACWY control vaccine. The origin of the receptors is an adult who received the MenACWY meningococcal vaccine as a control.

In DNA form, the CDR3 reads TGTGCCGCGGGGAACCGGGACAGGGCTTCCCTGAACACTGAAGCTTTCTTT. The encoded protein is CAAGNRDRASLNTEAFF. The rearrangement links TRBV7-5 to TRBJ1-1; TRBD1 is taken as the D call from the table, unchecked against the DNA. TRBV7-5 represents a pseudogene. CDR3 length equals 17 residues.

The CDR3 DNA sequence: TGTGCCAGCAGCTCAGTGGGGGGGGACACTGAAGCTTTCTTT. Protein product: CASSSVGGDTEAFF. V and J are TRBV7-9 and TRBJ1-1, with D perhaps TRBD1 (5 bases). V was clipped by 4 bases and J by 3 bases, with 12 bases between them. The CDR3 has 14 amino acids. Germline lookup yields CDR1 SEHNR and CDR2 FQNEAQ (reference sequence).

The chain recombines TRBV2 with TRBJ1-2, with 7 bases fitting TRBD1. This CDR3 is built from 15 residues. Trimming took 7 bases from V and 0 from J; bases not matched to a gene: 8. Germline CDR1 SNHLY, CDR2 FYNNEI. CDR3 loop: CASTYDRAANYGYTF. The CDR3 DNA follows: TGTGCCAGCACCTACGACAGGGCCGCTAACTATGGCTACACCTTC.

The rearrangement joins TRBV19 to TRBJ2-1; 9 bases are shared with TRBD2. Germline V gene lookup returns CDR1 LNHDA and CDR2 SQIVND (reference sequence). The CDR3 extends over 14 amino acids. Trimming cost V 7 bases and J 7 bases; bases outside gene matches: 8. The CDR3 sequence: CASTPAGGWNEQFF. CDR3 bases: TGTGCCAGTACGCCGGCGGGAGGGTGGAATGAGCAGTTCTTC.

The sample holds one count of this clone. The chain joins TRBV2 to TRBJ1-1; 8 bases are a match to TRBD1. J was trimmed by 5 bases and V by 7 bases; bases with no gene match: 9. The CDR3 is made up of 14 amino acids. Germline V gene sequence: CDR1 SNHLY, CDR2 FYNNEI. The CDR3 region has the DNA TGTGCCAGCATAGCAGGGGGCGTTTGGACTGAAGCTTTCTTT. This codes for CASIAGGVWTEAFF.

This chain connects TRBV3-1 (or the pseudogene TRBV3-2) to TRBJ1-1; D ambiguous. Germline loops: CDR1 LGHDT, CDR2 YNNKEL (reference sequence). This CDR3 has 14 residues. Trimming took 0 bases from V and 4 from J, leaving 9 bases between them. The CDR3 protein is CASSQESRATEAFF. Written as DNA, the CDR3 is TGTGCCAGCAGCCAAGAATCAAGGGCCACTGAAGCTTTCTTT.

The chain employs TRBV6-5 and TRBJ1-6; D gene ambiguous. This CDR3 contains 15 residues. V lost 7 bases and J lost 8, with 18 bases in between. Germline V gene lookup returns CDR1 MNHEY and CDR2 SVGAGI. This CDR3 reads CASTITGQGDSPLHF. The CDR3 DNA is TGTGCCAGCACCATTACGGGCCAAGGTGATTCACCCCTCCACTTT.

The rearrangement uses TRBV6-6 and TRBJ2-7; tentative D call: TRBD1 (5 bases). Germline values: CDR1 MNHNY, CDR2 SVGAGI (reference sequence). Trimming removed 4 bases at V and 3 bases at J, with 10 bases between. This CDR3 has 13 amino acids. The CDR3 sequence: CASSFIDSYEQYF. CDR3 DNA sequence: TGTGCCAGCAGTTTCATCGACAGCTACGAGCAGTACTTC.

This chain connects TRBV19 to TRBJ2-7; 8 bases align to TRBD2. The CDR3 contains 15 residues. Trimming took 7 bases from V and 0 from J; bases not matched to a gene: 8. Germline V gives CDR1 LNHDA, CDR2 SQIVND (reference sequence). The CDR3 protein is CASTHAGGFSYEQYF. The CDR3 DNA reads as TGTGCCAGTACCCATGCGGGGGGATTCTCCTACGAGCAGTACTTC.

The CDR3 here is CASSTDRGRQPQHF. CDR3 nucleotide sequence: TGTGCCAGCAGCACCGACAGGGGGCGTCAGCCCCAGCATTTT. This chain connects TRBV3-1 (or the pseudogene TRBV3-2) to TRBJ1-5, with 10 nucleotides matching TRBD1. There are 14 residues in the CDR3. V shed 5 bases, J shed 6 bases, and the junction held 4 bases outside the gene matches. CDR1 is LGHDT, CDR2 YNNKEL, per germline (reference sequence).

V gene TRBV19 combines with J gene TRBJ1-6; 10 bases are a match to TRBD1. Germline V lookup: CDR1 LNHDA, CDR2 SQIVND (reference sequence). V lost 8 bases and J lost 7; bases outside the gene matches: 11. The CDR3 spans 16 residues. The CDR3 DNA reads TGTGCCAGTGAGAATTCCGGGACAGGGGACAATTCACCCCTCCACTTT. As protein: CASENSGTGDNSPLHF.

This clone was detected only a few times. The gene calls are TRBV11-2 and TRBJ2-3; 10 bases line up with TRBD2. The CDR3 has 17 amino acids. V trimming: 1 base; J trimming: 3 bases; junction bases outside the gene matches: 7. Looked up from germline, CDR1 is SGHAT and CDR2 is FQNNGV. CDR3 nucleotide sequence: TGTGCCAGCAGCTTAGCCTTTTTAGCGGGGGGAACAGATACGCAGTATTTT. Its protein is CASSLAFLAGGTDTQYF.

The chain has TRBV19 and TRBJ1-5; possible D gene TRBD1, 6 bases. The CDR3 extends over 15 amino acids. Germline V CDR1 and CDR2: LNHDA, SQIVND (reference sequence). Trimming stripped 5 bases from V and 0 bases from J, with 11 bases between. CDR3 bases: TGTGCCAGTAGTCCAAGGGACATTAGCAATCAGCCCCAGCATTTT. Translation: CASSPRDISNQPQHF.

This clone was observed a single time. V is TRBV12-3 or TRBV12-4 and J is TRBJ1-3; 7 bases are a match to TRBD1. With V trimmed by 5 bases and J by 4 bases, 2 bases remained unmatched. The CDR3 is 13 amino acids. The DNA for the CDR3 is TGTGCCAGCAGTGAGGGGGCGGGAAACACCATATATTTT. This translates into CASSEGAGNTIYF.

The chain has TRBV6-5 and TRBJ2-3, with D possibly being TRBD2 (5 bases). Germline V CDR1 and CDR2: MNHEY, SVGAGI. The CDR3 runs 10 residues. V lost 8 bases and J lost 9, with 9 bases in between. CDR3 in DNA: TGTGCCAGCGGCGAGGGCACGCAGTATTTT. Translated, it gives CASGEGTQYF.

This chain joins TRBV7-8 and TRBJ1-1; D is undetermined. Deletions cut 4 bases from V and 4 bases from J, with 13 bases between. Germline V CDR1 and CDR2: SGHVS, FQNEAQ. This CDR3 has 14 amino acids. The CDR3 region has the DNA TGTGCCAGCAGCTCACTAACTAAGGGCACTGAAGCTTTCTTT. Amino acid sequence: CASSSLTKGTEAFF.

This chain joins TRBV4-3 and TRBJ1-1; perhaps TRBD1 as D (6 bases). The length of the CDR3 is 17 residues. V lost 1 base, J lost 0 bases, and 15 bases lay in between. CDR1 is LGHNA and CDR2 is YSLEER in the germline V gene. CDR3: CASSQGGRLSLNTEAFF. The DNA for the CDR3 is TGCGCCAGCAGCCAAGGGGGGCGGCTGTCCCTGAACACTGAAGCTTTCTTT.